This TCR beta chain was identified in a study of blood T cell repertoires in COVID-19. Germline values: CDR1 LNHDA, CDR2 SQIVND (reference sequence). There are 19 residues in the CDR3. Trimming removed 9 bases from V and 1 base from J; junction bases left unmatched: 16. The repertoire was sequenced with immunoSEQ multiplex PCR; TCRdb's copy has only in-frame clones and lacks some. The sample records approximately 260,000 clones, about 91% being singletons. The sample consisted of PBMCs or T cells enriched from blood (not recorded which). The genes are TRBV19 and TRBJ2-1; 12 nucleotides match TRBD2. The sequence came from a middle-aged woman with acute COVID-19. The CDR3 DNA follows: TGTGCCAGCGCACGACGAAGGACTAGCGGGGAGGGATCCTACAATGAGCAGTTCTTC. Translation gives CASARRRTSGEGSYNEQFF. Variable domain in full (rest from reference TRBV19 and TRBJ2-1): DGGITQSPKYLFRKEGQNVTLSCEQNLNHDAMYWYRQDPGQGLRLIYYSQIVNDFQKGDIAEGYSVSREKKESFPLTVTSAQKNPTAFYLCASARRRTSGEGSYNEQFFGPGTRLTVL.